These 26 T cell receptor beta chains share one sample of origin, sequenced in a study of blood T cell repertoires in COVID-19. The method was immunoSEQ multiplex PCR; TCRdb's version includes in-frame clones alone and lacks a portion of them. The sample shows roughly 280,000 clones, around nine tenths of them seen only once. The specimen was peripheral blood. These receptors were collected from a man aged 35-49 years with active or convalescent COVID-19.

This clone has only a few counts. The chain employs TRBV9 and TRBJ2-1; 11 nucleotides match TRBD2. Trimming removed 2 bases from V and 7 bases from J; junction bases left unmatched: 2. Germline CDR1 and CDR2: SGDLS and YYNGEE. This CDR3 has 14 residues. CDR3: CASSVTSGSNEQFF. Here the CDR3 DNA reads TGTGCCAGCAGCGTTACTAGCGGGAGTAATGAGCAGTTCTTC.

The genes are TRBV7-2 and TRBJ1-6; D unclear. The CDR3 is 14 amino acids. CDR1 is SGHTA, CDR2 FQGNSA, per germline. V lost 4 bases and J 8 bases, leaving 12 bases between the germline ends. Written as DNA, the CDR3 is TGTGCCAGCAGCTCTCTTACCAGTGATTCACCCCTCCACTTT. Protein sequence: CASSSLTSDSPLHF. Full variable domain (missing parts from reference TRBV7-2 and TRBJ1-6): GAGVSQSPSNKVTEKGKDVELRCDPISGHTALYWYRQSLGQGLEFLIYFQGNSAPDKSGLPSDRFSAERTGGSVSTLTIQRTQQEDSAVYLCASSSLTSDSPLHFGNGTRLTVT.

The CDR3 spells CASSPNLRANQPQHF. The CDR3 region has the DNA TGTGCCAGTAGTCCGAACCTGAGGGCGAATCAGCCCCAGCATTTT. The V gene is TRBV19, the J gene TRBJ1-5; no clear D. V was pared by 5 bases and J by 4 bases, with 15 bases between. This CDR3 is built from 15 residues. CDR1 and CDR2 from the germline V gene are LNHDA and SQIVND (reference sequence).

The chain carries TRBV27 and TRBJ2-3, with 13 bases identical to TRBD2. The J segment lost 5 bases and the V segment lost 3 bases, leaving 8 bases of the junction unmatched. Germline V gene sequence: CDR1 MNHEY, CDR2 SMNVEV (reference sequence). This CDR3 contains 17 residues. The CDR3 loop reads CASSFWTSGRQGDTQYF. In DNA form, the CDR3 reads TGTGCCAGCAGTTTTTGGACTAGCGGGAGACAAGGAGATACGCAGTATTTT.

The chain couples TRBV28 to TRBJ1-2, with a possible D match to TRBD1 (5 bases). This CDR3 has 16 amino acids. CDR1 MDHEN and CDR2 SYDVKM come from the germline V gene. Trimming took 6 bases from V and 2 from J, leaving 19 bases between them. The CDR3 here is CASSLARSQANYGYTF. Written as DNA, the CDR3 is TGTGCCAGCAGCCTTGCCCGATCACAGGCGAACTATGGCTACACCTTC.

This chain joins TRBV5-1 and TRBJ1-2; a weak D match, TRBD1 (5 bases). The CDR3 covers 16 residues. CDR1 and CDR2 (germline): SGHRS, YFSETQ. Trimming shortened V by 0 bases and J by 5 bases, and 17 bases separated the two germline ends. In DNA form, the CDR3 reads TGCGCCAGCAGCTTGGGCCTGGGTTTGACAGATTATGGCTACACCTTC. As protein: CASSLGLGLTDYGYTF.

This clone was observed once. The genes are TRBV28 and TRBJ2-7; a possible D gene is TRBD1 (5 bases). The CDR3 is made up of 13 amino acids. Germline loops: CDR1 MDHEN, CDR2 SYDVKM. Trimming removed 7 bases at V and 0 bases at J, with 10 bases between. The CDR3 DNA is TGTGCCAGCAAGACAGTTCCCTCCTACGAGCAGTACTTC. Translated: CASKTVPSYEQYF.

CDR3 nucleotide sequence: TGTGCCAGTAGTATAGAGGTAGCGGGGCAGGGGACCTCTGGAAGAGGCTACACCTTC. It encodes CASSIEVAGQGTSGRGYTF. The rearrangement uses TRBV19 and TRBJ1-2; perhaps TRBD1 as D (6 bases). Trimming took 0 bases from V and 8 from J, leaving 28 bases between them. Germline V gene data show CDR1 as LNHDA and CDR2 as SQIVND (reference sequence). The CDR3 sequence is 19 residues long.

This rearrangement joins TRBV23-1 to TRBJ1-1; possible D gene TRBD1, 5 bases. TRBV23-1 belongs to the ORF category, with a function that is uncertain. The CDR3 contains 14 residues. V was trimmed by 5 bases and J by 4 bases, leaving 14 bases between them. The CDR3 sequence is CASSTCPGSTEAFF. CDR3 nucleotides: TGCGCCAGCAGTACCTGTCCAGGGTCCACTGAAGCTTTCTTT.

This chain joins TRBV19 and TRBJ2-7; TRBD2 might be the D (5 bases). Germline CDR1 LNHDA, CDR2 SQIVND (reference sequence). The length of the CDR3 is 13 residues. The ends were cut back, 5 bases at V and 6 bases at J, with 14 bases in the middle. The CDR3 loop is CASSVGVIGEQYF. CDR3 bases: TGTGCCAGTAGTGTCGGGGTTATTGGCGAGCAGTACTTC.

This sequence joins TRBV4-1 and TRBJ1-5; D uncertain. The V and J ends lost 4 bases and 7 bases respectively, with 14 bases between them. In germline, CDR1 is MGHRA, CDR2 YSYEKL. The CDR3 is made up of 14 amino acids. CDR3 nucleotides: TGCGCCAGCAGCCTTCCCGGGGTCGAGCAGCCCCAGCATTTT. This sequence encodes CASSLPGVEQPQHF.

In this sample, this clone turned up once. V gene TRBV6-5 combines with J gene TRBJ2-1, with 9 nucleotides matching TRBD1. CDR1 MNHEY and CDR2 SVGAGI come from the germline V gene. The CDR3 consists of 13 residues. J gave up 9 bases and V 8 bases, and 8 bases lay outside the gene matches. The CDR3 DNA is TGTGCCAGCCGGGACAGGGAATGGAGTGAGCAGTTCTTC. Encoded protein: CASRDREWSEQFF.

This chain connects TRBV7-2 to TRBJ1-4, with 9 bases that match TRBD1. Germline CDR1 is SGHTA and CDR2 is FQGNSA. The CDR3 is 15 residues long. After removal of 5 bases from V and 5 bases from J, the junction contained 6 bases not matched to a gene. The chain's CDR3 is CASSPTGGTNEKLFF. The CDR3 region has the DNA TGTGCCAGCAGCCCGACAGGGGGAACAAATGAAAAACTGTTTTTT.

J is TRBJ1-5 and V is TRBV5-4; 10 bases align to TRBD1. The ends lost 5 bases at V and 5 bases at J; junction bases unmatched: 7. CDR3 size: 15 residues. Germline CDR1 reads SGHNT; CDR2 reads YYREEE (reference sequence). CDR3 bases: TGTGCCAGCAGTCAAGACAGGGGGCTGGATCAGCCCCAGCATTTT. Translation: CASSQDRGLDQPQHF. Drawing the rest from reference TRBV5-4 and TRBJ1-5, the complete variable domain is ETGVTQSPTHLIKTRGQQVTLRCSSQSGHNTVSWYQQALGQGPQFIFQYYREEENGRGNFPPRFSGLQFPNYSSELNVNALELDDSALYLCASSQDRGLDQPQHFGDGTRLSIL.

The rearrangement links TRBV12-3 or TRBV12-4 to TRBJ2-7, with D tentatively TRBD1 (6 bases). The CDR3 is 13 amino acids. With 6 bases removed from V and 5 bases from J, the gap between germline ends came to 14 bases. The CDR3 sequence: CASSTGTTNEQYF. The DNA of the CDR3 is TGTGCCAGCAGCACCGGGACAACCAACGAGCAGTACTTC.

This rearrangement joins TRBV7-9 to TRBJ1-2; 8 bases map to TRBD1. Unmatched junction bases numbered 5, after V lost 1 base and J lost 4 bases. Germline-derived CDR1 and CDR2 are SEHNR and FQNEAQ (reference sequence). This CDR3 is built from 15 residues. This chain's CDR3 is CASSLGQGWSYGYTF. The CDR3 DNA follows: TGTGCCAGCAGCTTAGGACAGGGGTGGAGCTATGGCTACACCTTC.

The rearrangement joins TRBV18 to TRBJ1-1; D gene unclear. The V gene lost 3 bases and the J gene lost 1 base, with 9 bases spanning the gap. Germline V gives CDR1 KGHSH, CDR2 LQKENI. This CDR3 is 14 amino acids long. CDR3 in amino acids: CASSPGLGNTEAFF. CDR3 nucleotides: TGTGCCAGCTCACCCGGGTTGGGGAACACTGAAGCTTTCTTT.

This sequence joins TRBV9 and TRBJ1-2, with 8 bases aligning to TRBD1. CDR1 and CDR2 from the germline V gene are SGDLS and YYNGEE. With V trimmed by 0 bases and J by 8 bases, 9 bases remained unmatched. CDR3 length: 15 amino acids. CDR3 region: CASSVAEGQAEGYTF. The CDR3 bases are TGTGCCAGCAGCGTAGCGGAGGGACAGGCGGAGGGCTACACCTTC.

The chain has TRBV5-5 and TRBJ2-5; possible D gene TRBD1, 5 bases. Germline CDR1 and CDR2: SGHKS and YYEKEE (reference sequence). Trimming left V 6 bases short and J 1 base short, with 19 bases between. CDR3 length: 16 amino acids. This chain's CDR3 is CASTLVGQTAQETQYF. CDR3 nucleotide sequence: TGTGCCAGCACCTTAGTGGGGCAGACAGCCCAAGAGACCCAGTACTTC.

The chain uses TRBV27 and TRBJ1-2, with 10 bases aligning to TRBD1. The CDR3 loop spans 17 amino acids. The V gene's germline CDR1 is MNHEY and CDR2 SMNVEV (reference sequence). V trimming: 2 bases; J trimming: 4 bases; junction bases outside the gene matches: 10. As DNA, the CDR3 is TGTGCCAGCAGTTTAGGGGGTGGACAGGGGGTCCCCTATGGCTACACCTTC. Protein: CASSLGGGQGVPYGYTF.

The genes are TRBV30 and TRBJ2-7, with D tentatively TRBD2 (6 bases). Looked up from germline, CDR1 is GTSNPN and CDR2 is SVGIG (reference sequence). This CDR3 is 13 amino acids long. Trimming left V 4 bases short and J 2 bases short, with 12 bases between. In DNA, the CDR3 is TGTGCCTGGACCCGAACGGGGGCCTACGAGCAGTACTTC. Protein sequence: CAWTRTGAYEQYF. The variable domain in full, with the rest retrieved from reference TRBV30 and TRBJ2-7, is SQTIHQWPATLVQPVGSPLSLECTVEGTSNPNLYWYRQAAGRGLQLLFYSVGIGQISSEVPQNLSASRPQDRQFILSSKKLLLSDSGFYLCAWTRTGAYEQYFGPGTRLTVT.

V is TRBV3-1 (or the pseudogene TRBV3-2) and J is TRBJ2-2; no firm D call. V was clipped by 2 bases and J by 4 bases, with 11 bases between them. The CDR3 is 15 amino acids. Germline values: CDR1 LGHDT, CDR2 YNNKEL (reference sequence). The CDR3 protein is CASSQRIGVTGELFF. The CDR3 bases are TGTGCCAGCAGCCAACGGATTGGAGTCACCGGGGAGCTGTTTTTT.

The chain has TRBV7-9 and TRBJ1-1; perhaps TRBD1 as D (5 bases). V lost 0 bases to trimming and J lost 3 bases, with 5 bases between them. The CDR3 loop spans 13 amino acids. Germline assignment: CDR1 SEHNR and CDR2 FQNEAQ (reference sequence). Here the CDR3 reads CASSLAGDTEAFF. As DNA, the CDR3 is TGTGCCAGCAGCTTAGCAGGGGACACTGAAGCTTTCTTT.

This clone has just one count. V is TRBV18 and J is TRBJ1-4; 11 bases fit TRBD1. The CDR3 totals 14 residues. CDR1 and CDR2 (germline): KGHSH, LQKENI. J was trimmed by 7 bases and V by 3 bases; bases with no gene match: 1. CDR3 coding DNA: TGTGCCAGCTCACCTGGGACAGGGGGTGAAAAACTGTTTTTT. It codes for CASSPGTGGEKLFF.

The chain recombines TRBV5-4 with TRBJ2-5, with TRBD2 matching 10 bases. The V segment lost 3 bases and the J segment 3 bases; nucleotides outside the gene matches: 5. The CDR3 is 15 residues long. Per the germline V gene, CDR1 is SGHNT and CDR2 is YYREEE (reference sequence). The CDR3 sequence: CASSWIAGGEETQYF. The DNA for the CDR3 is TGTGCCAGCAGCTGGATAGCGGGGGGAGAAGAGACCCAGTACTTC.

The genes are TRBV6-2 or TRBV6-3 and TRBJ1-6; maybe TRBD1 (5 bases). CDR1 MNHEY and CDR2 SVGEGT come from the germline V gene. The length of the CDR3 is 15 residues. Deletions cut 6 bases from V and 6 bases from J, with 15 bases between. The CDR3 region has the DNA TGTGCCAGCAGCTCAACAGGATATGGTAATTCACCCCTCCACTTT. It translates to CASSSTGYGNSPLHF.